The rows below give T cell receptor beta chains drawn from one sample of a study of T cells in Graves' hyperthyroidism and ophthalmopathy. TCRdb reprocessed the multiplex PCR reads via MiXCR and lists one record per CDR3 protein. The table includes about half a million distinct CDR3 sequences, about 20% detected once. Specimen: blood. The receptors originated from a man aged 35 to 55 with Graves' ophthalmopathy. Both conserved end residues are part of each CDR3. The D gene is left open where the match is weak. Clone sizes are given selectively: once, few, many, or a class where the clone is expanded.

J gene	clone size	D gene	V gene	CDR3 protein	CDR3 DNA
TRBJ1-1	.	TRBD1	TRBV18	CASSPTEAGGGVEAFF	TGTGCCAGCTCACCGACAGAGGCAGGGGGGGGAGTGGAAGCTTTCTTT
TRBJ2-2	.	TRBD1	TRBV7-6	CASSLRQGATGELFF	TGTGCCAGCAGCTTAAGACAGGGGGCGACCGGGGAGCTGTTTTTT
TRBJ2-1	many	.	TRBV7-8	CASSLGADMNEQFF	TGTGCCAGCAGCTTAGGGGCCGACATGAATGAGCAGTTCTTC
TRBJ1-6	.	.	TRBV5-1	CARRGHPPDPLHF	TGCGCCAGGAGGGGACATCCCCCCGACCCCCTCCACTTT
TRBJ2-3	few	.	TRBV5-1	CATRGTSTDTQYF	TGCGCCACGAGGGGAACGAGCACAGATACGCAGTATTTT
TRBJ1-1	few	.	TRBV13	CASSDRSRGDTEAFF	TGTGCCAGCAGCGATCGTAGCAGGGGTGACACTGAAGCTTTCTTT
TRBJ2-2	once	.	TRBV6-2/TRBV6-3	CASIGSNTGELFF	TGTGCCAGCATCGGGTCGAACACCGGGGAGCTGTTTTTT
TRBJ1-1	many	TRBD1	TRBV13	CASRTGGANTEAFF	TGTGCCAGCAGGACAGGGGGAGCAAACACTGAAGCTTTCTTT
TRBJ1-1	.	.	TRBV7-9	CASSLLDIEAFF	TGTGCCAGCAGCCTCCTCGACATTGAAGCTTTCTTT
TRBJ2-1	.	.	TRBV19	CASSRLGDEQFF	TGTGCCAGTAGTAGGTTGGGGGACGAGCAGTTCTTC
TRBJ1-1	.	.	TRBV10-3	CAIGWGTEAFF	TGTGCCATAGGTTGGGGCACTGAAGCTTTCTTT
TRBJ1-2	.	.	TRBV28	CASRQYGYTF	TGTGCCAGCAGGCAGTATGGCTACACCTTC